The 9 T cell receptor beta chains reported below all come from one sample, sequenced in a study of CXCR3-negative and CXCR3-positive naive CD8 T cells. UMI-labeled 5' RACE yielded the TRB cDNA libraries. TCRdb reprocessed the 5' RACE reads, with one entry per CDR3 protein and no DNA. This sample contains 50,000 to 75,000 distinct CDR3 sequences. Sequencing input: naive CXCR3- CD8+ T cells from blood. Subset indicated: CD45RO-CCR7+CD27+CD95- naive CD8+ T cells lacking CXCR3 (TNR3-). The origin of the receptors is a human donor in good health. Some clones in this sample may be carry-over from other donors' samples.

This chain uses TRBV6-6 with TRBJ1-6. CDR3 length: 14 residues. Germline V gives CDR1 MNHNY, CDR2 SVGAGI (reference sequence). The CDR3 sequence is CASSYWVENSPLHF.

The V call is TRBV7-2, the J call TRBJ2-7; TCRdb gives TRBD1 as the D gene, but with no DNA this cannot be confirmed. The length of the CDR3 is 15 residues. CDR1 is SGHTA, CDR2 FQGNSA, per germline. The CDR3 loop is CASSSVVDRAYEQYF. The full variable domain, rest sourced from reference TRBV7-2 and TRBJ2-7, is GAGVSQSPSNKVTEKGKDVELRCDPISGHTALYWYRQSLGQGLEFLIYFQGNSAPDKSGLPSDRFSAERTGGSVSTLTIQRTQQEDSAVYLCASSSVVDRAYEQYFGPGTRLTVT.

The chain couples TRBV12-3 or TRBV12-4 to TRBJ1-1; TCRdb outputs TRBD1, but without DNA this stays unchecked. The CDR3 totals 15 residues. The CDR3 protein is CASSLVGRGGTEAFF.

The V gene is TRBV29-1, the J gene TRBJ2-7; TCRdb reports TRBD1, a call that lacks DNA to check it against. Germline assignment: CDR1 SQVTM and CDR2 ANQGSEA. This CDR3 is 13 amino acids long. The CDR3 sequence: CSAQGGAPYEQYF.

The CDR3 is CSARGENTEAFF. The chain uses TRBV29-1 and TRBJ1-1. The CDR3 loop spans 12 amino acids. The germline V gene encodes CDR1 SQVTM and CDR2 ANQGSEA.

The rearrangement uses TRBV29-1 and TRBJ2-5. The CDR3 length is 12 residues. CDR1 and CDR2 (germline): SQVTM, ANQGSEA. Here the CDR3 reads CSVEEIAETQYF.

The J gene is TRBJ2-6, the V gene TRBV21-1; TCRdb outputs TRBD2, but without DNA this stays unchecked. TRBV21-1 corresponds to a pseudogene. The CDR3 consists of 20 residues. The CDR3 reads CASSKAGRSGKTSGANVLTF.

This chain uses TRBV4-3 with TRBJ1-4; with no DNA, the TCRdb D assignment of TRBD1 cannot be verified. The germline CDR1 and CDR2 sequences are LGHNA and YSLEER. The CDR3 is 18 residues long. CDR3 amino acids: CASSQEQGSATVSEKLFF.

The rearrangement links TRBV7-9 to TRBJ2-1; lacking DNA, the TRBD1 call made by TCRdb goes unchecked. The CDR3 consists of 14 residues. Germline lookup yields CDR1 SEHNR and CDR2 FQNEAQ (reference sequence). CDR3 sequence reads: CASSPPRADNEQFF.